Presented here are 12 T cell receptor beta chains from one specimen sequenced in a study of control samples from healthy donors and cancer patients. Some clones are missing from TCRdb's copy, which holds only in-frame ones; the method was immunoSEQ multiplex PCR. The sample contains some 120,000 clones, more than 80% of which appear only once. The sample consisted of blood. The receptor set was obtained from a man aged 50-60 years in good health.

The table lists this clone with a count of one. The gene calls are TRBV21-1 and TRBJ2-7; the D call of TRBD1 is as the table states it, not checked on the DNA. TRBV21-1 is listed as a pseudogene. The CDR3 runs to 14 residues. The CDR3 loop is CASSKGTGPYEQYF. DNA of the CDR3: TGTGCCAGCAGCAAGGGGACAGGGCCCTACGAGCAGTACTTC.

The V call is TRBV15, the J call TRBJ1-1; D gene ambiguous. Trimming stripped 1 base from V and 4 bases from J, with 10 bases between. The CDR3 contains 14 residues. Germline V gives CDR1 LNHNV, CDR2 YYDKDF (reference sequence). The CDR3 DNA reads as TGTGCCACCAGCAGAGGGGTTGCGTTCACTGAAGCTTTCTTT. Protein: CATSRGVAFTEAFF.

The CDR3 is CASSYAGDTGELFF. CDR3 DNA sequence: TGTGCCAGCAGTTACGCAGGGGATACCGGGGAGCTGTTTTTT. V and J are TRBV6-5 and TRBJ2-2; tentative D call: TRBD1 (6 bases). Per the germline V gene, CDR1 is MNHEY and CDR2 is SVGAGI. The CDR3 is made up of 14 amino acids. V gave up 2 bases and J gave up 5 bases, with 9 bases separating them.

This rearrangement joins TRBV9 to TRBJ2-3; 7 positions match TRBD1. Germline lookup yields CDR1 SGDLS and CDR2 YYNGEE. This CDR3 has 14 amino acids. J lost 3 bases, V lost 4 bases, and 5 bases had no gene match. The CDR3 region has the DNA TGTGCCAGCAGCCGACAGGGTTTGACAGATACGCAGTATTTT. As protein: CASSRQGLTDTQYF.

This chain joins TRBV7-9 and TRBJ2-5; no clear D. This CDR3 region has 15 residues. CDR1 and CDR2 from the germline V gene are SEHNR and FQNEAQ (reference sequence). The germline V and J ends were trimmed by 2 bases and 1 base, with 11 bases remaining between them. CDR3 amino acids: CASSLSGPTQETQYF. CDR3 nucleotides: TGTGCCAGCAGCTTAAGTGGGCCTACCCAAGAGACCCAGTACTTC.

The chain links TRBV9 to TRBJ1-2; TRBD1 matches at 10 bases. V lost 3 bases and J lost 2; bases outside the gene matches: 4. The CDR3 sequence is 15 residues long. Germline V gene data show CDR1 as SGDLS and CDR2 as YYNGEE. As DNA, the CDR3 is TGTGCCAGCAGCGCAACGACAGGGGGCAACTATGGCTACACCTTC. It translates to CASSATTGGNYGYTF. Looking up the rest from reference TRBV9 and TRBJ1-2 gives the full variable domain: DSGVTQTPKHLITATGQRVTLRCSPRSGDLSVYWYQQSLDQGLQFLIQYYNGEERAKGNILERFSAQQFPDLHSELNLSSLELGDSALYFCASSATTGGNYGYTFGSGTRLTVV.

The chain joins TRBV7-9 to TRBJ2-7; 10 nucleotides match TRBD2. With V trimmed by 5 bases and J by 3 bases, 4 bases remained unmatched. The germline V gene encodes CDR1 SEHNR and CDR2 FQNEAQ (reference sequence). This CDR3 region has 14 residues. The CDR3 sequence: CASSEASGGYEQYF. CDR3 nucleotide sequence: TGTGCCAGCAGCGAGGCTAGCGGGGGCTACGAGCAGTACTTC.

DNA for the CDR3: TGTGCCAGCAGCTACTCCTACGAGCAGTACTTC. This gives the protein CASSYSYEQYF. The J gene is TRBJ2-7, the V gene TRBV12-3 or TRBV12-4; D remains ambiguous. V was trimmed by 6 bases and J by 0 bases, leaving 3 bases between them. The CDR3 has 11 amino acids.

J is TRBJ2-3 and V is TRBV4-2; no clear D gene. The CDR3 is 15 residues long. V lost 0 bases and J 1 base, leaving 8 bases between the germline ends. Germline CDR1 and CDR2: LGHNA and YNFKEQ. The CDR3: CASSQEGTGTDTQYF. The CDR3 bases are TGTGCCAGCAGCCAAGAGGGAACAGGCACAGATACGCAGTATTTT.

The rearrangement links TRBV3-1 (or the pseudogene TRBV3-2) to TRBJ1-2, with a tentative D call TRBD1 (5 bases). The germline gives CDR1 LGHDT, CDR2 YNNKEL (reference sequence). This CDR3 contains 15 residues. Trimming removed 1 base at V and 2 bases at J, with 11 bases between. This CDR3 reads CASSQVGVENYGYTF. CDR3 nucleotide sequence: TGTGCCAGCAGCCAAGTAGGGGTGGAAAACTATGGCTACACCTTC.

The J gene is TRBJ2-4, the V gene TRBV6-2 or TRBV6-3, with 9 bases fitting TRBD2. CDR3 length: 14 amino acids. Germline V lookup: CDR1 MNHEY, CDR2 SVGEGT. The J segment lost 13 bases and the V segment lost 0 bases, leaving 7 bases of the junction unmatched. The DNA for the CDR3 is TGTGCCAGCAGTTACTCGAGGCTAGCGGGGCCGCAGTACTTC. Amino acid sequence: CASSYSRLAGPQYF.

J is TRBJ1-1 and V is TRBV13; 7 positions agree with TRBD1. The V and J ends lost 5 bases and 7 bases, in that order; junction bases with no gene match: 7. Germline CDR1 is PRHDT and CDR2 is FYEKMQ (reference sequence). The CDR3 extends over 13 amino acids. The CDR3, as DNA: TGTGCCAGCAGCCTACTCGGACAGGTTGAAGCTTTCTTT. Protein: CASSLLGQVEAFF.